The 15 T cell receptor beta chains given below trace back to one sample, sequenced in a study of CXCR3-negative and CXCR3-positive naive CD8 T cells (dated by TCRdb to the late 2010s). The reads were generated on a NextSeq 550. The Human TCR Profiling Kit (MiLaboratory) was used to make UMI-labeled 5' RACE TRB cDNA libraries. TCRdb reprocessed the reads, and each CDR3 protein sequence is entered once, without DNA. The table held for this sample gives over 20,000 distinct CDR3 sequences. 2.8% of the sample is in the top ten clones. The sequenced sample consisted of naive CXCR3- CD8+ T cells from blood. In the paper's terms, the cell subset or site label means: CD45RO-CCR7+CD27+CD95- naive CD8+ T cells lacking CXCR3 (TNR3-). These receptors originate from a human donor in good health. Some clones in this sample may be carry-over from other donors' samples.

The chain links TRBV9 to TRBJ2-1; the D call of TRBD1 rests on TCRdb alone, since no DNA is present to check it. The CDR3 totals 14 residues. Germline CDR1 SGDLS, CDR2 YYNGEE. The CDR3 sequence is CASTRGTVPNEQFF.

The chain employs TRBV4-3 and TRBJ2-3; TCRdb proposes TRBD1, but this gene call is untestable without DNA. Germline V CDR1 and CDR2: LGHNA, YSLEER. The CDR3 runs 17 residues. CDR3 protein: CASSQDAGREGTDTQYF.

This rearrangement joins TRBV5-1 to TRBJ2-1; the D gene TCRdb calls, TRBD2, cannot be checked with no DNA. The V gene's germline CDR1 is SGHRS and CDR2 YFSETQ. The CDR3 extends over 16 amino acids. CDR3 protein: CASKPSLASSYNEQFF.

The chain carries TRBV28 and TRBJ1-1; TCRdb designates TRBD1, a call that cannot be tested without DNA. CDR3 length: 15 amino acids. Germline-derived CDR1 and CDR2 are MDHEN and SYDVKM. The CDR3 here is CASSVDRARNTEAFF.

The genes are TRBV24-1 and TRBJ2-2; the D call of TRBD1 rests on TCRdb alone, since no DNA is present to check it. Germline V gene lookup returns CDR1 KGHDR and CDR2 SFDVKD. The CDR3 runs 16 residues. The CDR3 spells CATSDSDRGDTGELFF.

The V call is TRBV19, the J call TRBJ1-1. Germline V CDR1 and CDR2: LNHDA, SQIVND (reference sequence). This CDR3 has 13 amino acids. This chain's CDR3 is CASSWEMNTEAFF.

The rearrangement uses TRBV6-6 and TRBJ1-6; with no DNA, the TCRdb D assignment of TRBD1 cannot be verified. The CDR3 extends over 17 amino acids. Germline lookup yields CDR1 MNHNY and CDR2 SVGAGI (reference sequence). This CDR3 is CASSYGRESSYNSPLHF.

Measured by frequency, this clonotype is medium-sized. The V call is TRBV7-9, the J call TRBJ1-3; with no DNA, the TCRdb D assignment of TRBD1 cannot be verified. This CDR3 is 13 amino acids long. Germline assignment: CDR1 SEHNR and CDR2 FQNEAQ (reference sequence). CDR3 protein: CASSLEALNTIYF.

This chain links TRBV12-3 or TRBV12-4 with TRBJ2-2; TCRdb's D call, TRBD2, is unchecked because there is no DNA. The CDR3 covers 15 residues. CDR3 loop: CASSWLAANTGELFF.

This rearrangement joins TRBV29-1 to TRBJ2-5; TCRdb picks TRBD2, but there is no DNA to check that call. The CDR3 consists of 15 residues. Germline CDR1 and CDR2: SQVTM and ANQGSEA. This chain's CDR3 is CSVGLAARYQETQYF.

The genes are TRBV29-1 and TRBJ2-2; absent DNA, TCRdb's TRBD2 call cannot be checked. The CDR3 consists of 16 residues. CDR1 is SQVTM, CDR2 ANQGSEA, per germline. CDR3 sequence: CSVELAGGPRAGELFF.

The chain's CDR3 is CASSVYGGTYEQYF. The chain couples TRBV9 to TRBJ2-7; there is no DNA to check the TCRdb D call of TRBD1. CDR3 length: 14 residues. The germline gives CDR1 SGDLS, CDR2 YYNGEE.

V gene TRBV2 combines with J gene TRBJ2-3. The CDR3 covers 12 residues. Per germline, CDR1 SNHLY and CDR2 FYNNEI. This CDR3 is CASSPNTDTQYF.

The chain uses TRBV7-2 and TRBJ2-1; TCRdb calls TRBD1, which cannot be checked without DNA. This CDR3 is 15 amino acids long. In germline, CDR1 is SGHTA, CDR2 FQGNSA. The CDR3 reads CASSLLTGGPNEQFF.

This clonotype counts as medium-sized by frequency. The CDR3 sequence is CASSGTGRTEETQYF. The genes are TRBV6-5 and TRBJ2-5; the TCRdb D gene call, TRBD1, has no DNA to confirm it. The CDR3 is 15 residues long. Germline V CDR1 and CDR2: MNHEY, SVGAGI.